The present TCR beta chain was sequenced within a study of OX40 agonist ivuxolimab in advanced cancers. Study summary: Having had anti-PD-1, anti-PD-L1 or anti-CTLA-4 therapy before was allowed, and over 35% had some. There were three patients with partial responses, one having hepatocellular carcinoma and two cutaneous melanoma.

Using immunoSEQ multiplex PCR, the repertoire was profiled, and TCRdb retains in-frame clones only, with some absent. Among tens of thousands of clones listed, 81% were seen once. V shed 5 bases and J shed 0 bases, with 17 bases lying between them. The germline CDR1 and CDR2 sequences are MDHEN and SYDVKM. The length of the CDR3 is 17 residues. The chain carries TRBV28 and TRBJ1-3, with D perhaps TRBD1 (5 bases). This material consisted of CD4+ or CD8+ T cells sorted from blood, taken in a trial of the OX40 agonist ivuxolimab. This clonotype was sampled from an adult with an advanced solid tumor such as melanoma, head and neck, liver or kidney cancer. This chain's CDR3 is CASSQNPGTVSGNTIYF. In nucleotides, the CDR3 is TGTGCCAGCAGTCAAAACCCCGGGACGGTCTCTGGAAACACCATATATTTT.